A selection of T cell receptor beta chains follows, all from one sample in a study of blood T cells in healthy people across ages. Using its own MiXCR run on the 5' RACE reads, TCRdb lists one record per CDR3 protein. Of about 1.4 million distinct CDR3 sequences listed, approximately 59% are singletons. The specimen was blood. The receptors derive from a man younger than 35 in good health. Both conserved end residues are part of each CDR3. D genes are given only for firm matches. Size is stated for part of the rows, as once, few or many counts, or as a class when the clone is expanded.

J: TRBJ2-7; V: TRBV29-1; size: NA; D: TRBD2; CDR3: CSVWPTSGGTSYEQYF; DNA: TGCAGCGTTTGGCCCACTAGCGGGGGGACCTCCTACGAGCAGTACTTC
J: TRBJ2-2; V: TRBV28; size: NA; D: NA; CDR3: CASREETNTGELFF; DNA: TGTGCCAGCCGAGAGGAGACTAACACCGGGGAGCTGTTTTTT
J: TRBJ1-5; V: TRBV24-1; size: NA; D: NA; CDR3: CATSSQESNQPQHF; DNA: TGTGCCACCAGTAGTCAGGAGAGCAATCAGCCCCAGCATTTT
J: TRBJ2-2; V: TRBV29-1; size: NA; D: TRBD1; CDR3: CSVPGQAVSNTGELFF; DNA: TGCAGCGTCCCGGGACAGGCAGTTTCGAACACCGGGGAGCTGTTTTTT
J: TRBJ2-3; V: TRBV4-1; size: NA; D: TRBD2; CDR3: CASSHPAGGSTDTQYF; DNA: TGCGCCAGCAGCCACCCCGCGGGGGGTTCGACAGATACGCAGTATTTT
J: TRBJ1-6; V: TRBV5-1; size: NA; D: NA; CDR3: CASSTNPNNSPLHF; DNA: TGCGCCAGCAGCACCAATCCCAATAATTCACCCCTCCACTTT
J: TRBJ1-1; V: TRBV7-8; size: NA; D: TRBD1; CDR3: CASSTGQAEAFF; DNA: TGTGCCAGCAGCACCGGACAGGCAGAAGCTTTCTTT
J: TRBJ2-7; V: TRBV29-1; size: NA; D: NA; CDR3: CSVEVVWGATRAEQYF; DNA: TGCAGCGTTGAAGTGGTGTGGGGCGCCACTCGTGCCGAGCAGTACTTC
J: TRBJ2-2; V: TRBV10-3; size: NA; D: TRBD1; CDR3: CAILDRLDGELFF; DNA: TGTGCCATTCTGGACAGGTTGGACGGGGAGCTGTTTTTT
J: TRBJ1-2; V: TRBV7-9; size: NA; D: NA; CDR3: CASSFTGGDNYGYTF; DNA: TGTGCCAGCAGTTTTACCGGGGGGGATAACTATGGCTACACCTTC
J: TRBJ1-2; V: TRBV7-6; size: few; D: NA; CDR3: CASSLGGEGDYYGYTF; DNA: TGTGCCAGCAGCTTAGGGGGAGAAGGGGACTACTATGGCTACACCTTC
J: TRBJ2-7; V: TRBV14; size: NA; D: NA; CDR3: CASSRWTEYEQYF; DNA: TGTGCCAGCAGCCGGTGGACTGAATACGAGCAGTACTTC
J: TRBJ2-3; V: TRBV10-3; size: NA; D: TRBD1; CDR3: CAISGHVGRGTDTQYF; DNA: TGTGCCATCAGTGGCCACGTGGGCAGGGGGACAGATACGCAGTATTTT
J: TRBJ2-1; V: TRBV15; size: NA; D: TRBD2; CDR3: CATSSHSGSKSWQFF; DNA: TGTGCCACCAGCAGTCATAGCGGGAGTAAGAGTTGGCAGTTCTTC
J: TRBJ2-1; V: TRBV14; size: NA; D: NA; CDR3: CASSQPRRDQFF; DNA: TGTGCCAGCAGCCAACCTCGACGAGATCAGTTCTTC
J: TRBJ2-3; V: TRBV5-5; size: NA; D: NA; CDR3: CASSPLGSPGNTQYF; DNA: TGTGCCAGCAGCCCTCTAGGCTCCCCCGGGAATACGCAGTATTTT
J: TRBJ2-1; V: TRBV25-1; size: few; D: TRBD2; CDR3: CASSEWTGTSGYNEQFF; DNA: TGTGCCAGCAGTGAATGGACCGGGACTAGCGGCTACAATGAGCAGTTCTTC
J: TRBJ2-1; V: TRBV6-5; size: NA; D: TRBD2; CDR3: CASSYELAGGTYNEQFF; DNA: TGTGCCAGCAGTTACGAGTTAGCGGGGGGGACCTACAATGAGCAGTTCTTC
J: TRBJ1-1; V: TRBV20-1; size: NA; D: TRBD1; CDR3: CSASPGQGYTEAFF; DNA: TGCAGTGCTAGCCCGGGACAGGGCTACACTGAAGCTTTCTTT
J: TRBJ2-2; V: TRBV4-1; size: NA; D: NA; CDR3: CASSQDWLNTGELFF; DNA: TGCGCCAGCAGCCAAGATTGGTTGAACACCGGGGAGCTGTTTTTT
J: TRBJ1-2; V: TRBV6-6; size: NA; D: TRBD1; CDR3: CASRGTGGAVTF; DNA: TGTGCCAGCAGAGGGACAGGGGGCGCAGTCACCTTC
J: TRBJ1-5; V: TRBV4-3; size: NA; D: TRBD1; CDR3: CASGQTGGGNQPQHF; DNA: TGCGCCAGCGGCCAAACAGGGGGCGGCAATCAGCCCCAGCATTTT
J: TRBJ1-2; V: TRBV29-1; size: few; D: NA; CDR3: CSVETTLDVYGYTF; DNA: TGCAGCGTTGAAACGACGTTGGACGTCTATGGCTACACCTTC
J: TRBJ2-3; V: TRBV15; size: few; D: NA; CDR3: CATSMRSTDTQYF; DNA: TGTGCCACCAGCATGAGAAGCACAGATACGCAGTATTTT
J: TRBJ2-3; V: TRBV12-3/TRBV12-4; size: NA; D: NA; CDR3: CASGRAGDTQYF; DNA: TGTGCCAGCGGTCGCGCAGGGGATACGCAGTATTTT
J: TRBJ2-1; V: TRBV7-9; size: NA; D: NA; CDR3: CASSQALRDEQFF; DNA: TGTGCCAGCAGCCAGGCGTTAAGGGATGAGCAGTTCTTC
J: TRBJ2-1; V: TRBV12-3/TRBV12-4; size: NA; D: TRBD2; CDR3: CASSYLGTNHNEQFF; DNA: TGTGCCAGCAGTTACCTCGGGACTAACCACAATGAGCAGTTCTTC
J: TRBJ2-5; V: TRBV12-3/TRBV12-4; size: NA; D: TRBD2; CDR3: CASSMTSGGNNEQYF; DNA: TGTGCCAGCAGCATGACTAGCGGGGGTAACAATGAGCAGTACTTC
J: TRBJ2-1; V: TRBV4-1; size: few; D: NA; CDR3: CASSQDEGSVAEQFF; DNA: TGCGCCAGCAGCCAAGACGAAGGCAGCGTCGCTGAGCAGTTCTTC
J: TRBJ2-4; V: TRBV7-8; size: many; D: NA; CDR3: CASSLAGNIQYF; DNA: TGTGCCAGCAGCTTAGCAGGGAACATTCAGTACTTC
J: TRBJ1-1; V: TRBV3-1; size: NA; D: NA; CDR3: CASSQAQTTEAFF; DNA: TGTGCCAGCAGCCAAGCACAGACAACTGAAGCTTTCTTT
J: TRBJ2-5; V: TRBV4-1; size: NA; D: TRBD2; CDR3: CASSQMGLAGQETQYF; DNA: TGCGCCAGCAGCCAGATGGGACTAGCGGGGCAAGAGACCCAGTACTTC
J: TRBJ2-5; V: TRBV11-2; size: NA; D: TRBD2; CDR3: CASSQQGTSGGQETQYF; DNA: TGTGCCAGCAGCCAACAAGGGACTAGCGGGGGGCAAGAGACCCAGTACTTC
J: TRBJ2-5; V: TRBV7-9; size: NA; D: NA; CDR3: CASSLVVSEETQYF; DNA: TGTGCCAGCAGCTTAGTGGTCAGCGAGGAGACCCAGTACTTC
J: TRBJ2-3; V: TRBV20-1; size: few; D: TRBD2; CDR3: CSASGDGGGVTDTQYF; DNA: TGCAGTGCTAGCGGTGATGGCGGGGGTGTGACAGATACGCAGTATTTT
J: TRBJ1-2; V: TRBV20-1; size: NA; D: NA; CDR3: CSARDRTAANYGYTF; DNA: TGCAGTGCTAGAGATCGCACAGCAGCTAACTATGGCTACACCTTC
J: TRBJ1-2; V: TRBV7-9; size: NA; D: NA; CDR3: CASSSEQVGGYTF; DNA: TGTGCCAGCAGCTCAGAACAGGTGGGAGGCTACACCTTC
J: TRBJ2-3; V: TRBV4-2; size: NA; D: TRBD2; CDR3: CASSLLAGDLGDTQYF; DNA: TGTGCCAGCAGCCTACTAGCGGGGGACCTGGGAGATACGCAGTATTTT
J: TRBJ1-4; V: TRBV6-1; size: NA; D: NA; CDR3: CASSEGPTNEKLFF; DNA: TGTGCCAGTAGTGAGGGGCCAACTAATGAAAAACTGTTTTTT
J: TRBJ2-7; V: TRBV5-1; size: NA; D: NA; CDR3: CASSLDGVSSYNEQYF; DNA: TGCGCCAGCAGCTTGGATGGGGTCAGCTCCTACAATGAGCAGTACTTC
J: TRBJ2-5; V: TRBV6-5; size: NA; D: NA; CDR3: CASSRLVGAYKQYF; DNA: TGTGCCAGCAGCCGTCTGGTCGGGGCCTACAAGCAGTACTTC
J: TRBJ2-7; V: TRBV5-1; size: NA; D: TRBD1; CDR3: CASSPGQGGSYEQYF; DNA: TGCGCCAGCAGCCCTGGACAGGGGGGCTCCTACGAGCAGTACTTC
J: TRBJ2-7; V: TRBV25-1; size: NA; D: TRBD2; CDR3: CASSEPLAGGASEQYF; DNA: TGTGCCAGCAGTGAACCTCTAGCGGGAGGTGCTTCCGAGCAGTACTTC
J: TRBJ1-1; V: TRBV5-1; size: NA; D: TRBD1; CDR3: CASSWGQASSPEAFF; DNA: TGCGCCAGCAGCTGGGGACAGGCCTCGTCCCCTGAAGCTTTCTTT
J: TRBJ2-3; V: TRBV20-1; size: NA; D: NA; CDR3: CSALSSDTQYF; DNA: TGCAGTGCCCTGAGTTCAGATACGCAGTATTTT
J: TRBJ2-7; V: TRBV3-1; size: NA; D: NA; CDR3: CASSQDGGPIYEQYF; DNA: TGTGCCAGCAGCCAAGACGGTGGGCCTATTTACGAGCAGTACTTC
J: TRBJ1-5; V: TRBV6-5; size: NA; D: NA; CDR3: CASSYSISAWQRQPQHF; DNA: TGTGCCAGCAGTTACTCGATAAGTGCCTGGCAGCGTCAGCCCCAGCATTTT
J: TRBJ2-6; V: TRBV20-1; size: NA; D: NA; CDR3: CSAISGQRAANVLTF; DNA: TGCAGTGCTATTTCTGGGCAAAGAGCGGCCAACGTCCTGACTTTC
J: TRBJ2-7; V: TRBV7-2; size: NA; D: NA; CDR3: CASSPHWRGPYEQYF; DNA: TGCGCCAGCAGCCCCCATTGGCGGGGGCCCTACGAGCAGTACTTC
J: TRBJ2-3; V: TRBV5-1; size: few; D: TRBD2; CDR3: CASKITLAGLTDTQYF; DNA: TGCGCCAGCAAAATCACCTTAGCGGGACTCACAGATACGCAGTATTTT
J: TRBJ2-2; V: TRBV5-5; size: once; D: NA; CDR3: CASSLRGNPNTGELFF; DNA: TGTGCCAGCAGCTTAAGGGGGAACCCGAACACCGGGGAGCTGTTTTTT
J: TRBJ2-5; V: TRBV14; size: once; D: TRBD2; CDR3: CASSQGSSGSRETQYF; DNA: TGTGCCAGCAGCCAAGGTTCCAGCGGGAGTAGGGAGACCCAGTACTTC